This T cell receptor beta chain comes out of a study of T-cell reconstitution after alpha-beta-depleted transplantation in children. Trimming cost V 3 bases and J 2 bases; bases outside gene matches: 17. Germline CDR1 is DFQATT and CDR2 is SNEGSKA (reference sequence). CDR3 length: 19 residues. This clonotype was counted at least ten times. Unique molecular identifiers were built into the TCRbeta library. TCRdb re-called the PCR reads through MiXCR, storing one row per CDR3 protein. The sample holds about 24,000 distinct CDR3 sequences, 11% seen once. The chain combines TRBV20-1 with TRBJ2-3, with 10 bases lining up with TRBD1. This sequence originates from a human donor who donated a stem cell graft to a child with chronic granulomatous disease. Source: PBMCs from the stem cell graft donor, taken from the stem cell graft. The CDR3 DNA reads TGCAGTGCTAGCGTCCCCGGGACAGGGGAGTCCATATACACAGATACGCAGTATTTT. Protein sequence: CSASVPGTGESIYTDTQYF.